Listed below are T cell receptor beta chains from one sample, sequenced in a study of CD8 T cells in ankylosing spondylitis. TCRdb re-analysed the 5' RACE reads in MiXCR, keeping a single row per CDR3 protein. The sample yields 180,000 or so distinct CDR3 sequences, roughly 10% seen once. The sequencing sample was made of blood, either unsorted or a sorted T cell fraction (not recorded which). The receptors were gathered from a male donor with ankylosing spondylitis or in good health (not recorded which). Both conserved end residues are part of each CDR3. The D gene is left open where the match is weak. Rows may omit the clone size; those that give it use once, few, many or a size class.

>TRBV5-6|TRBD1|many|TRBJ1-4
TGTGCCAGCAGCTTCGGACAGGATGGGGAAAAACTGTTTTTT
CASSFGQDGEKLFF
>TRBV12-3/TRBV12-4|.|many|TRBJ2-5
TGTGCCAGCAGTTGGGGGGAACAAGAGACCCAGTACTTC
CASSWGEQETQYF
>TRBV20-1|.|many|TRBJ2-5
TGCAGTGCTGCCACTACGGGGGAGACCCAGTACTTC
CSAATTGETQYF
>TRBV12-3/TRBV12-4|.|.|TRBJ2-7
TGTGCCAGCAGCAGCGCCGACGGGAAGTCTGAGCAGTACTTC
CASSSADGKSEQYF
>TRBV12-3/TRBV12-4|TRBD1|many|TRBJ1-1
TGTGCCAGCAGTTTAGTGGGGACAGGGGAAACTGAAGCTTTCTTT
CASSLVGTGETEAFF
>TRBV6-1|.|.|TRBJ2-5
TGTGCCAGCAGTGAAGTTACTAGTGGGGTGGAGACCCAGTACTTC
CASSEVTSGVETQYF
>TRBV20-1|TRBD2|.|TRBJ2-2
TGCAGTGCTAGAGATCCGGCTAGCGGGAGCGGGAACACCGGGGAGCTGTTTTTT
CSARDPASGSGNTGELFF
>TRBV3-1|TRBD2|.|TRBJ2-5
TGTGCCAGCAGCCAAGTGAGTCTAGCGGAAGAGACCCAGTACTTC
CASSQVSLAEETQYF
>TRBV6-1|.|many|TRBJ2-2
TGTGCCAGCAGCCCCGACACTCTGGGCACCGGGGAGCTGTTTTTT
CASSPDTLGTGELFF
>TRBV20-1|TRBD1|many|TRBJ1-5
TGCAGTGCTGTATCCGGGACAGGCAATCAGCCCCAGCATTTT
CSAVSGTGNQPQHF
>TRBV4-2|.|few|TRBJ2-1
TGTGCCAGCAGCCTCCGGGACTCCAATGAGCAGTTCTTC
CASSLRDSNEQFF
>TRBV4-2|.|.|TRBJ2-2
TGTGCCAGCAGCCCGACGGGGGTGGCGACCACCGGGGAGCTGTTTTTT
CASSPTGVATTGELFF
>TRBV7-2|.|few|TRBJ2-3
TGTGCCAGCAGCTTAAGGGCGGCAGATACGCAGTATTTT
CASSLRAADTQYF
>TRBV20-1|TRBD2|.|TRBJ2-1
TGCAGTGCTAGAGCCGGACTAGCGGGAGGATACTACAATGAGCAGTTCTTC
CSARAGLAGGYYNEQFF
>TRBV5-1|TRBD2|many|TRBJ2-3
TGCGCCAGCAGCCGGATAGCGGGGGGGCCGGGAGATACGCAGTATTTT
CASSRIAGGPGDTQYF
>TRBV5-1|TRBD2|many|TRBJ2-5
TGCGCCAGCAGCCCTGGACGGCGGGGGAAACAAGAGACCCAGTACTTC
CASSPGRRGKQETQYF
>TRBV4-2|.|.|TRBJ2-4
TGTGCCAGCAGCCTAGATGGGTCGGTGGGAAACATTCAGTACTTC
CASSLDGSVGNIQYF
>TRBV15|TRBD2|.|TRBJ2-1
TGTGCCACCAGCAGGGGACTACTAGCGGGAGGTTCGGGCAATGAGCAGTTCTTC
CATSRGLLAGGSGNEQFF
>TRBV12-5|.|many|TRBJ1-5
TGTGCTAGTGGTTTCGCCGGGAATCAGCCCCAGCATTTT
CASGFAGNQPQHF
>TRBV5-1|.|many|TRBJ2-3
TGCGCCAGCAGCTTGGTCAGAGGGAGCACAGATACGCAGTATTTT
CASSLVRGSTDTQYF
>TRBV12-3/TRBV12-4|TRBD2|few|TRBJ2-1
TGTGCCAGCAGTTTAGCGGGACTAGCGAAAAACAATGAGCAGTTCTTC
CASSLAGLAKNNEQFF
>TRBV7-2|.|.|TRBJ1-1
TGTGCCAGCAGCCTCTGGGGTGGGAACACTGAAGCTTTCTTT
CASSLWGGNTEAFF
>TRBV20-1|TRBD2|.|TRBJ2-1
TGCAGTGCCCCGACGACGGGGGGAAATGAGCAGTTCTTC
CSAPTTGGNEQFF
>TRBV20-1|TRBD2|many|TRBJ2-3
TGCAGTGTCCGAGGGGGGACTAGTCCAGATACGCAGTATTTT
CSVRGGTSPDTQYF
>TRBV20-1|.|many|TRBJ1-4
TGCAGTGCTAGAGAGTTGACTGGGGAGGAAAAACTGTTTTTT
CSARELTGEEKLFF
>TRBV15|TRBD2|few|TRBJ2-7
TGTGCCACCAGCAGAGAATCATTAGGAGCGGGGGGGAGCTCCTACGAGCAGTACTTC
CATSRESLGAGGSSYEQYF
>TRBV5-1|.|.|TRBJ2-5
TGCGCCAGCAGCTTGATGGGACAAGAGACCCAGTACTTC
CASSLMGQETQYF
>TRBV10-3|TRBD2|many|TRBJ2-5
TGTGCCATCAGTGAGTCGGGGACTAGCGGATTAGAGACCCAGTACTTC
CAISESGTSGLETQYF
>TRBV7-2|.|.|TRBJ2-1
TGTGCCAGCGCCCCAATTAGAGACAATGAGCAGTTCTTC
CASAPIRDNEQFF
>TRBV12-3/TRBV12-4|TRBD2|few|TRBJ2-5
TGTGCCAGCAGTATCCAACTAGCGGGAAGGGTAGAGACCCAGTACTTC
CASSIQLAGRVETQYF
>TRBV11-2|.|few|TRBJ2-1
TGTGCCAGCAGCCTGAATACGGGGGCCGGGACAACCTACAATGAGCAGTTCTTC
CASSLNTGAGTTYNEQFF
>TRBV7-2|.|.|TRBJ2-7
TGTGCCAGCAGCTTAGCGGCAGGGAACGAGCAGTACTTC
CASSLAAGNEQYF
>TRBV11-3|.|few|TRBJ2-7
TGTGCCAGCAGCTTAGATGCAGGCTCCTACGAGCAGTACTTC
CASSLDAGSYEQYF
>TRBV7-9|.|.|TRBJ2-2
TGTGCCAGCAGCCGGACACTTTCGAACACCGGGGAGCTGTTTTTT
CASSRTLSNTGELFF
>TRBV7-2|.|few|TRBJ2-7
TGTGCCAGCAGCCCAAGCAGGGCGCCCGAGGTCTACGAGCAGTACTTC
CASSPSRAPEVYEQYF
>TRBV28|.|.|TRBJ2-3
TGTGCCAGCAGTTTGGCACCATCTAGCACAGATACGCAGTATTTT
CASSLAPSSTDTQYF
>TRBV7-8|.|many|TRBJ2-2
TGTGCCAGCAGCTTACTAATCAAAACACAGGGAGGGGCCGGGGAGCTGTTTTTT
CASSLLIKTQGGAGELFF
>TRBV5-5|TRBD1|many|TRBJ2-5
TGTGCCAGCAGCTTGCAAAGCAGAGGGGGCGCGGAGACCCAGTACTTC
CASSLQSRGGAETQYF
>TRBV20-1|TRBD2|.|TRBJ2-1
TGCAGTGCGGAGAGCGGGAGGGCCGTTTCAGAGCAGTTCTTC
CSAESGRAVSEQFF
>TRBV6-1|.|many|TRBJ1-6
TGTGCCAGCGGATCGCTTCCCTCACCCCTCCACTTT
CASGSLPSPLHF
>TRBV5-1|TRBD1|many|TRBJ2-3
TGCGCCAGCAGCTTGGTTACAGGGGGCAGAGATACGCAGTATTTT
CASSLVTGGRDTQYF
>TRBV20-1|.|few|TRBJ2-7
TGCAGTGCCAGGAGGGGGCCAACCCCCTACGAGCAGTACTTC
CSARRGPTPYEQYF
>TRBV6-1|.|many|TRBJ1-5
TGTGCCAGCTCTAGCCCGGGGCGGACTAGCAATCAGCCCCAGCATTTT
CASSSPGRTSNQPQHF
>TRBV12-3/TRBV12-4|TRBD2|many|TRBJ2-2
TGTGCCAGCAGCCCCGGGATAGCGGGGGCCGGCACCGGGGAGCTGTTTTTT
CASSPGIAGAGTGELFF
>TRBV7-2|.|many|TRBJ2-1
TGTGCCAGCAGCCAATCCTTTGCTGTTAACAATGAGCAGTTCTTC
CASSQSFAVNNEQFF
>TRBV7-6|.|few|TRBJ2-5
TGTGCCAGCAGCTCACCTCCCGACGGAGACCAAGAGACCCAGTACTTC
CASSSPPDGDQETQYF
>TRBV29-1|TRBD1|many|TRBJ1-2
TGCAGCGTTGATCGCGGGACAGGACCTAACTATGGCTACACCTTC
CSVDRGTGPNYGYTF
>TRBV12-3/TRBV12-4|.|many|TRBJ1-2
TGTGCCAGCAGTTTTCGGCGCTATGGCTACACCTTC
CASSFRRYGYTF
>TRBV29-1|TRBD1|many|TRBJ2-2
TGCAGCGTGCGGACAGGGGGCGCGTCCGGGGAGCTGTTTTTT
CSVRTGGASGELFF
>TRBV27|TRBD2|many|TRBJ2-5
TGTGCCAGCAGCTGGACTAGCGGGAGAGAGACCCAGTACTTC
CASSWTSGRETQYF
>TRBV27|.|.|TRBJ2-7
TGTGCCAGCAGTCCTAGGGGGATTAGCTCCTACGAGCAGTACTTC
CASSPRGISSYEQYF
>TRBV12-3/TRBV12-4|.|many|TRBJ2-7
TGTGCCAGCAGTTCAGGGGACACTGACTACGAGCAGTACTTC
CASSSGDTDYEQYF
>TRBV7-2|.|.|TRBJ2-7
TGTGCCAGCAGTTCACAGGTCTACGAGCAGTACTTC
CASSSQVYEQYF
>TRBV6-1|TRBD2|.|TRBJ2-7
TGTGCCAGCACCCGACTAGCGGGGGGGTCCTACGAGCAGTACTTC
CASTRLAGGSYEQYF